The text below deals with one T cell receptor beta chain. Different DNA sequences within this sample yield the same CDR3. These data originate in a study of T cell responses to AZD1222 COVID-19 vaccine. Assay: immunoSEQ multiplex PCR; the TCRdb copy retains only in-frame clones and omits some. The sample carries about 150,000 clones, 86% recorded once. The CDR3 consists of 15 residues. CDR1 and CDR2 (germline): SGHRS, YFSETQ. The V end was cut by 0 bases, the J end by 0 bases, with 6 bases between. This material consisted of peripheral blood, taken on day 0 of MenACWY control vaccination. This TCR came from an adult in good health. The chain carries TRBV5-1 and TRBJ2-2; no clear D gene. The CDR3 loop is CASSLVGSNTGELFF. The CDR3 nucleotides read TGCGCCAGCAGCTTGGTAGGGTCGAACACCGGGGAGCTGTTTTTT.